The rows below give T cell receptor beta chains drawn from one sample of a study of T cell responses to AZD1222 COVID-19 vaccine. Sequenced by immunoSEQ multiplex PCR; TCRdb stores in-frame clones only, minus some. The profile shows roughly 53,000 clones, about 81% of them singletons. The sequenced sample was peripheral blood, obtained on day 0 of AZD1222 vaccination. The receptor source for this set is an adult in good health. CDR3s include the opening cysteine and the closing phenylalanine or tryptophan. Each record gives: J gene, D gene, CDR3 length, clone size, V gene, CDR3 DNA, CDR3 protein. The D gene is left open where the match is weak. Size is stated for part of the rows, as once, few or many counts, or as a class when the clone is expanded.

>TRBJ1-5|NA|15|NA|TRBV2
TGTGCCAGCAACGAAGGGGGGTATAGCAATCAGCCCCAGCATTTT
CASNEGGYSNQPQHF
>TRBJ2-7|NA|15|once|TRBV7-2
TGTGCCAGCAGCTTAGCTCCAGCGGAGGTCTACGAGCAGTACTTC
CASSLAPAEVYEQYF
>TRBJ2-7|NA|16|few|TRBV18
TGTGCCAGCTCACCAGAGGGGGGCGGGCAGGCCTACGAGCAGTACTTC
CASSPEGGGQAYEQYF
>TRBJ2-3|TRBD2|14|NA|TRBV5-4
TGTGCCAGCAGCTTGGGTAGCGGGAGTGATACGCAGTATTTT
CASSLGSGSDTQYF
>TRBJ2-3|NA|16|NA|TRBV2
TGTGCCAGCAGTGTTTCAGGGATCGCTAGCACAGATACGCAGTATTTT
CASSVSGIASTDTQYF
>TRBJ2-7|NA|14|NA|TRBV5-5
TGTGCCAGCAGCTTGTGGGGATTCTCCTACGAGCAGTACTTC
CASSLWGFSYEQYF
>TRBJ2-7|NA|16|NA|TRBV6-2/TRBV6-3
TGTGCCAGCAGTTACTCGCGCGCCTCGTCCTCATACGAGCAGTACTTC
CASSYSRASSSYEQYF
>TRBJ1-1|NA|12|NA|TRBV2
TGTGCCAGCAGTGAAGATACCGTCAGGGAAATCTTT
CASSEDTVREIF
>TRBJ1-1|NA|14|medium-sized|TRBV7-9
TGTGCCAGCAGGCTTCCATGGGGCCCCACTGAAGCTTTCTTT
CASRLPWGPTEAFF
>TRBJ1-2|NA|15|NA|TRBV5-1
TGCGCCAGCAGCTTGGCTGGAGACGACGGTAATGGCTACACCTTC
CASSLAGDDGNGYTF
>TRBJ1-6|NA|16|NA|TRBV4-2
TGTGCCAGCAGCCAGTCAGGGGTTAGAATTGGTTCACCCCTCCACTTT
CASSQSGVRIGSPLHF
>TRBJ2-1|NA|14|NA|TRBV6-1
TGTGCCAGCAGTGAATTTACGGATTACAATGAGCAGTTCTTC
CASSEFTDYNEQFF
>TRBJ2-5|NA|16|NA|TRBV6-1
TGTGCCAGCAGTGGCAACAGGGCAACCTACCAAGAGACCCAGTACTTC
CASSGNRATYQETQYF
>TRBJ2-1|NA|14|once|TRBV5-1
TGCGCCAGCAGCCCCGGTGGCTCCTACAATGAGCAGTTCTTC
CASSPGGSYNEQFF
>TRBJ2-5|TRBD2|13|NA|TRBV6-5
TGTGCCAGCAGTAGAGCGGGACAAGAGACCCAGTACTTC
CASSRAGQETQYF